The 23 T cell receptor beta chains listed next were all sequenced from one sample in a study of early T cells in non-severe SARS-CoV-2 infection. MiXCR was run by TCRdb on the 5' RACE reads, yielding one entry per CDR3 protein. Among 42,000 or so distinct CDR3 sequences listed, roughly 6% were seen once. Source: whole blood, taken at baseline. The origin of the receptors is an adult who was a healthcare worker with PCR-confirmed SARS-CoV-2 infection or an uninfected control (not recorded which).

This chain links TRBV4-1 with TRBJ2-5; 13 bases align to TRBD2. This CDR3 is built from 16 residues. Germline V lookup: CDR1 MGHRA, CDR2 YSYEKL. Trimming took 5 bases from V and 5 from J; bases not matched to a gene: 8. The CDR3 DNA is TGCGCCAGCAGCAAGACTAGCGGGGGGCCCCTGGAGACCCAGTACTTC. This codes for CASSKTSGGPLETQYF.

This clonotype was detected ten times or more. The rearrangement uses TRBV4-3 and TRBJ1-2, with D perhaps matching TRBD1 (5 bases). Germline CDR1 and CDR2: LGHNA and YSLEER. The CDR3 contains 15 residues. Trimming took 0 bases from V and 9 from J, leaving 17 bases between them. CDR3 residues: CASSQDVGAVESYTF. The CDR3 bases are TGCGCCAGCAGCCAAGATGTCGGGGCCGTAGAGAGCTACACCTTC.

This clonotype showed up many times. The chain couples TRBV6-1 to TRBJ1-2; the D gene is possibly TRBD1 (5 bases). V was pared by 5 bases and J by 5 bases, with 9 bases between. CDR3 length equals 12 residues. Germline V CDR1 and CDR2: MNHNS, SASEGT. CDR3 DNA sequence: TGTGCCAGCAGTCAGCAGGGATATGGCTACACCTTC. It translates to CASSQQGYGYTF.

Ten or more counts support this clonotype. The chain combines TRBV20-1 with TRBJ2-1; TRBD2 matches at 10 bases. CDR3 size: 13 residues. J lost 9 bases, V lost 7 bases, and 9 bases had no gene match. CDR1 and CDR2 from the germline V gene are DFQATT and SNEGSKA (reference sequence). The CDR3 reads CSGSGGANLEQFF. DNA of the CDR3: TGCAGTGGGAGCGGGGGGGCCAATCTTGAGCAGTTCTTC.

The chain has TRBV3-1 and TRBJ2-7; D is possibly TRBD2 (5 bases). The CDR3 length is 15 residues. Germline CDR1 reads LGHDT; CDR2 reads YNNKEL (reference sequence). Trimming took off 0 bases at V and 7 bases at J, with 16 bases between the two ends. For the CDR3, the DNA is TGTGCCAGCAGCCAAGAGGGCAGCCCGAGAGGGGAGCAGTACTTC. This translates into CASSQEGSPRGEQYF.

The V gene is TRBV29-1, the J gene TRBJ1-4, with 9 bases fitting TRBD1. Germline V gene lookup returns CDR1 SQVTM and CDR2 ANQGSEA. This CDR3 has 13 amino acids. V trimming: 7 bases; J trimming: 8 bases; junction bases outside the gene matches: 8. In DNA form, the CDR3 reads TGCAGCGCTAGGACAGGGGAGAGCGAAAAACTGTTTTTT. Its protein product is CSARTGESEKLFF. Supplemented by reference TRBV29-1 and TRBJ1-4, the full variable domain reads SAVISQKPSRDICQRGTSLTIQCQVDSQVTMMFWYRQQPGQSLTLIATANQGSEATYESGFVIDKFPISRPNLTFSTLTVSNMSPEDSSIYLCSARTGESEKLFFGSGTQLSVL.

The chain couples TRBV20-1 to TRBJ1-1, with a tentative D call TRBD1 (5 bases). The V gene's germline CDR1 is DFQATT and CDR2 SNEGSKA (reference sequence). Trimming pared 1 base from V and 8 bases from J, leaving 14 bases between. This CDR3 has 13 amino acids. This CDR3 is CSARAKRGNEAFF. CDR3 bases: TGCAGTGCTAGAGCGAAGAGGGGAAACGAAGCTTTCTTT.

There are many counts of this clonotype. CDR3 loop: CASSFGGPSSEQYF. Here the CDR3 DNA reads TGTGCCAGCAGCTTTGGGGGGCCCTCTTCCGAGCAGTACTTC. The chain uses TRBV7-2 and TRBJ2-7, with D perhaps given as TRBD1 or TRBD2 (6 bases each). This CDR3 has 14 residues. V lost 3 bases to trimming and J lost 6 bases, with 15 bases between them. Germline CDR1 is SGHTA and CDR2 is FQGNSA.

This clonotype showed up many times. This rearrangement joins TRBV3-1 to TRBJ2-1; D ambiguous. V was trimmed by 1 base and J by 4 bases, leaving 11 bases between them. CDR3 size: 15 residues. Looked up from germline, CDR1 is LGHDT and CDR2 is YNNKEL (reference sequence). DNA of the CDR3: TGTGCCAGCAGCCAAGCACCTGGGTCGTACAATGAGCAGTTCTTC. It yields the protein CASSQAPGSYNEQFF.

In this sample, this clonotype turned up many times. CDR3 coding DNA: TGTGCCAGCAGAGGGACTAGCGGGGACTACAATGAGCAGTTCTTC. Translation: CASRGTSGDYNEQFF. V and J are TRBV3-1 and TRBJ2-1; TRBD2 aligns across 13 bases. This CDR3 region has 15 residues. Trimming took 6 bases from V and 3 from J; bases not matched to a gene: 2. From germline, CDR1 is LGHDT and CDR2 YNNKEL (reference sequence).

In its sample, this clonotype was seen a few times. The V gene is TRBV30, the J gene TRBJ2-1, with 10 bases aligning to TRBD1. Per the germline V gene, CDR1 is GTSNPN and CDR2 is SVGIG (reference sequence). The length of the CDR3 is 15 residues. The J segment lost 4 bases and the V segment lost 7 bases, leaving 10 bases of the junction unmatched. The CDR3 bases are TGTGCCTCTCTAATACCGGGACAGGGGTACAATGAGCAGTTCTTC. Translated, it gives CASLIPGQGYNEQFF.

This clonotype was picked up a small number of times. V usage is TRBV6-1 and J usage is TRBJ2-4; D remains unclear. The CDR3 extends over 14 amino acids. Trimming pared 4 bases from V and 4 bases from J, leaving 11 bases between. Germline values: CDR1 MNHNS, CDR2 SASEGT. The CDR3 is CASSVTVGKNIQYF. The DNA for the CDR3 is TGTGCCAGCAGTGTAACAGTAGGGAAAAACATTCAGTACTTC.

The chain is built from TRBV20-1 and TRBJ2-5, with D uncertain. Germline-derived CDR1 and CDR2 are DFQATT and SNEGSKA (reference sequence). Trimming shortened V by 1 base and J by 5 bases, and 8 bases separated the two germline ends. This CDR3 region has 12 residues. CDR3 amino acids: CSARVALETQYF. The CDR3 nucleotides read TGCAGTGCTAGAGTCGCTCTGGAGACCCAGTACTTC.

This clonotype was recorded many times. V and J are TRBV28 and TRBJ1-3; unclear D gene. V was clipped by 6 bases and J by 0 bases, with 15 bases between them. CDR3 size: 16 residues. Germline CDR1 and CDR2: MDHEN and SYDVKM. The CDR3, as DNA: TGTGCCAGCAGCCTGGCGGGTTCCACCTCTGGAAACACCATATATTTT. Translated, it gives CASSLAGSTSGNTIYF.

This clonotype was counted at least ten times. The chain recombines TRBV27 with TRBJ2-2; 8 nucleotides agree with TRBD2. The J segment lost 0 bases and the V segment lost 8 bases, leaving 5 bases of the junction unmatched. Per germline, CDR1 MNHEY and CDR2 SMNVEV (reference sequence). This CDR3 has 15 amino acids. DNA for the CDR3: TGTGCCAGCTCACCGGGGGGGACGAACACCGGGGAGCTGTTTTTT. Its translation: CASSPGGTNTGELFF.

This clonotype was observed once. At one end, the junction sequence differs from germline, possibly due to a read error. The V and J genes are TRBV6-5 and TRBJ2-3; the match to TRBD2 covers 11 bases. Germline-derived CDR1 and CDR2 are MNHEY and SVGAGI. This CDR3 has 18 residues. CDR3 sequence (DNA): TGTGCCAGCGGTTATCGGACAGGTAGCGGGGGGGCCACAGATACGCAGTATTTT. It encodes CASGYRTGSGGATDTQYF.

This clonotype has ten or more counts. The chain is built from TRBV7-2 and TRBJ2-7, with a weak D call TRBD1 (5 bases). Germline V gene sequence: CDR1 SGHTA, CDR2 FQGNSA. V lost 0 bases and J lost 3, with 6 bases in between. The CDR3 is 13 residues long. CDR3 nucleotides: TGTGCCAGCAGCTTAGCCAGGGACTACGAGCAGTACTTC. Its translation: CASSLARDYEQYF.

This clonotype was picked up many times. The V call is TRBV14, the J call TRBJ2-7, with D maybe TRBD1 (5 bases). The germline gives CDR1 SGHDN, CDR2 FVKESK. V was clipped by 0 bases and J by 1 base, with 10 bases between them. The CDR3 is 15 amino acids. The chain's CDR3 is CASSQEGAGSYEQYF. The CDR3 coding sequence is TGTGCCAGCAGCCAAGAAGGGGCAGGGTCCTACGAGCAGTACTTC.

This clonotype was seen ten or more times. The J gene is TRBJ2-7, the V gene TRBV7-2; TRBD1 is a possible D gene (6 bases). This CDR3 contains 14 residues. Germline V gives CDR1 SGHTA, CDR2 FQGNSA. V dropped 5 bases and J dropped 2 bases, with 13 bases sitting between them. Written as DNA, the CDR3 is TGTGCCAGCAGCCAACGGGACAAGGCCTACGAGCAGTACTTC. Its translation is CASSQRDKAYEQYF.

Ten or more counts support this clonotype. This rearrangement joins TRBV3-1 to TRBJ1-2, with 10 positions matching TRBD1. With 4 bases clipped from V and 4 bases from J, the junction kept 6 bases outside the gene matches. The CDR3 spans 15 residues. CDR1 and CDR2 from the germline V gene are LGHDT and YNNKEL (reference sequence). Written as DNA, the CDR3 is TGTGCCAGCAGCCGGTCGGGACAGGGGTCCTATGGCTACACCTTC. This gives the protein CASSRSGQGSYGYTF.

This clonotype was seen at least ten times. The rearrangement uses TRBV5-5 and TRBJ2-7, with a tentative D call TRBD2 (6 bases). Germline lookup yields CDR1 SGHKS and CDR2 YYEKEE (reference sequence). Trimming removed 6 bases at V and 1 base at J, with 14 bases between. This CDR3 is 14 amino acids long. CDR3 nucleotide sequence: TGTGCCAGCACCCATCTGGGAGGTTCCTACGAGCAGTACTTC. Its translation: CASTHLGGSYEQYF.

This chain uses TRBV10-3 with TRBJ2-1; 13 bases align to TRBD2. With 5 bases clipped from V and 0 bases from J, the junction kept 13 bases outside the gene matches. The CDR3 contains 20 residues. Germline V lookup: CDR1 ENHRY, CDR2 SYGVKD. The CDR3 region is CAISSLVWTSGGSSYNEQFF. The CDR3 DNA reads TGTGCCATCAGTTCCTTAGTGTGGACTAGCGGGGGTAGCTCCTACAATGAGCAGTTCTTC.

A few counts support this clonotype. The chain carries TRBV5-4 and TRBJ2-4; 8 positions match TRBD2. Germline-derived CDR1 and CDR2 are SGHNT and YYREEE (reference sequence). J gave up 7 bases and V 4 bases, and 13 bases lay outside the gene matches. The CDR3 loop spans 16 amino acids. The CDR3 spells CASSPHGTGGRNIQYF. CDR3 nucleotide sequence: TGTGCCAGCAGCCCCCACGGGACGGGAGGGAGGAACATTCAGTACTTC. The full variable domain, in which reference TRBV5-4 and TRBJ2-4 provide the parts outside the CDR3, is ETGVTQSPTHLIKTRGQQVTLRCSSQSGHNTVSWYQQALGQGPQFIFQYYREEENGRGNFPPRFSGLQFPNYSSELNVNALELDDSALYLCASSPHGTGGRNIQYFGAGTRLSVL.